The 18 T cell receptor beta chains in this list originate from one sample, sequenced in a study of CD8 T cells in ankylosing spondylitis (dated 2017 in TCRdb). Libraries were constructed by 5' RACE. Sequenced on an Illumina HiSeq 2500. TCRdb cleaned the public reads at Q25 with fastp, built clones with MiXCR and kept in-frame beta chains. When rows share a CDR3 protein, they turn into one entry using the most common DNA and genes. Recorded for this sample are about 160,000 distinct CDR3 sequences; around a tenth of them occurred a single time. Approximately 15% of the sample is held by the ten biggest clonotypes. Sequenced material: blood, either unsorted or a sorted T cell fraction (not recorded which). These receptors came from a female donor with ankylosing spondylitis or in good health (not recorded which).

This clonotype was detected only a few times. The chain carries TRBV2 and TRBJ2-3; 7 bases fit TRBD1. CDR1 is SNHLY, CDR2 FYNNEI, per germline. J gave up 5 bases and V 4 bases, and 6 bases lay outside the gene matches. This CDR3 has 14 residues. CDR3 sequence (DNA): TGTGCCAGCAGTGCTTTAGGGGGCGTAGATACGCAGTATTTT. It is translated as CASSALGGVDTQYF.

This clonotype was counted ten times or more. The J gene is TRBJ2-1, the V gene TRBV29-1; D tentatively reads TRBD1 or TRBD2 (5 bases each). With 3 bases removed from V and 13 bases from J, the gap between germline ends came to 19 bases. Germline values: CDR1 SQVTM, CDR2 ANQGSEA. The CDR3 is made up of 13 amino acids. For the CDR3, the DNA is TGCAGCGTTGAGTGGGACCCGCTCGAGGTTCAGTTCTTC. It specifies CSVEWDPLEVQFF.

This clonotype showed up just a few times. V gene TRBV19 combines with J gene TRBJ1-1, with D unclear. The CDR3 has 15 amino acids. Germline V gene sequence: CDR1 LNHDA, CDR2 SQIVND (reference sequence). V was trimmed by 0 bases and J by 0 bases, leaving 8 bases between them. CDR3 sequence (DNA): TGTGCCAGTAGTATAGATCGTGCATTGAACACTGAAGCTTTCTTT. Amino acid sequence: CASSIDRALNTEAFF. Supplemented by reference TRBV19 and TRBJ1-1, the full variable domain reads DGGITQSPKYLFRKEGQNVTLSCEQNLNHDAMYWYRQDPGQGLRLIYYSQIVNDFQKGDIAEGYSVSREKKESFPLTVTSAQKNPTAFYLCASSIDRALNTEAFFGQGTRLTVV.

V and J are TRBV4-2 and TRBJ2-2; D is uncertain. Germline V CDR1 and CDR2: LGHNA, YNFKEQ. CDR3 length equals 13 residues. V was clipped by 4 bases and J by 6 bases, with 9 bases between them. The CDR3 protein is CASSLTTAGELFF. DNA for the CDR3: TGTGCCAGCAGCCTTACGACCGCCGGGGAGCTGTTTTTT.

V and J are TRBV20-1 and TRBJ2-7; possibly TRBD1 or TRBD2 for D (6 bases each). The CDR3 extends over 13 amino acids. With 2 bases removed from V and 4 bases from J, the gap between germline ends came to 12 bases. Germline CDR1 DFQATT, CDR2 SNEGSKA (reference sequence). CDR3 region: CSARSRGAYEQYF. The DNA for the CDR3 is TGCAGTGCTAGATCGAGGGGGGCGTACGAGCAGTACTTC.

The CDR3 region is CASSFGAGSRETQYF. CDR3 sequence (DNA): TGTGCCAGCAGCTTTGGGGCAGGGTCACGGGAGACCCAGTACTTC. The rearrangement links TRBV7-2 to TRBJ2-5, with D perhaps TRBD1 (5 bases). Between the trimmed V and J ends, which lost 3 bases and 5 bases, there was a span of 16 bases. The germline V gene has CDR1 SGHTA and CDR2 FQGNSA. This CDR3 is 15 amino acids long.

This chain joins TRBV6-2 or TRBV6-3 and TRBJ2-7, with D unresolved. Trimming took 2 bases from V and 3 from J, leaving 8 bases between them. The CDR3 is 13 amino acids. Germline V lookup: CDR1 MNHEY, CDR2 SVGEGT. As DNA, the CDR3 is TGTGCCAGCAGTTACCGGTGGGGCTACGAGCAGTACTTC. This translates into CASSYRWGYEQYF.

This clonotype was seen a handful of times. This chain uses TRBV7-8 with TRBJ2-1, with TRBD2 identical over 8 bases. V gave up 1 base and J gave up 3 bases; unmatched junction bases: 2. Germline V gene sequence: CDR1 SGHVS, CDR2 FQNEAQ. The CDR3 is made up of 15 amino acids. DNA of the CDR3: TGTGCCAGCAGCTTAGTACTAGCGGACTACAATGAGCAGTTCTTC. It codes for CASSLVLADYNEQFF.

This chain links TRBV11-2 with TRBJ2-7; D tentatively fits TRBD1 or TRBD2 (6 bases each). CDR1 and CDR2 (germline): SGHAT, FQNNGV. The V end lost 6 bases, the J end lost 13 bases, and 16 bases lay between the germline ends. This CDR3 is built from 11 residues. The CDR3 reads CASRGGGRSYF. The CDR3 DNA follows: TGTGCCAGCAGGGGGGGCGGACGTTCTTACTTC. The full variable domain, in which reference TRBV11-2 and TRBJ2-7 provide the parts outside the CDR3, is EAGVAQSPRYKIIEKRQSVAFWCNPISGHATLYWYQQILGQGPKLLIQFQNNGVVDDSQLPKDRFSAERLKGVDSTLKIQPAKLEDSAVYLCASRGGGRSYFGPGTRLTVT.

This clonotype was seen repeatedly, ten times or more. V is TRBV7-9 and J is TRBJ2-5; the D is unclear. Trimming pared 0 bases from V and 5 bases from J, leaving 4 bases between. The CDR3 length is 12 residues. CDR1 is SEHNR, CDR2 FQNEAQ, per germline (reference sequence). For the CDR3, the DNA is TGTGCCAGCAGCTTAGCGGGCGAGACCCAGTACTTC. Amino acid sequence: CASSLAGETQYF.

This clonotype was detected a few times. The rearrangement links TRBV30 to TRBJ1-4, with TRBD1 matching over 7 bases. Germline V gene data show CDR1 as GTSNPN and CDR2 as SVGIG (reference sequence). Germline trimming cut 4 bases from V and 8 bases from J; bases unmatched to any gene: 10. CDR3 length: 14 residues. CDR3 nucleotides: TGTGCCTGGACAGGGACAGTCCTAGGAGAAAAACTGTTTTTT. Protein sequence: CAWTGTVLGEKLFF.

This clonotype was recorded many times. The CDR3 protein is CATRDGDRHTNEQFF. The CDR3 nucleotides are TGTGCCACCAGGGATGGTGACAGACATACCAATGAGCAGTTCTTC. V gene TRBV24-1 combines with J gene TRBJ2-1, with D maybe TRBD1 (5 bases). Per the germline V gene, CDR1 is KGHDR and CDR2 is SFDVKD. The V end was cut by 7 bases, the J end by 6 bases, with 18 bases between. This CDR3 is built from 15 residues.

The sample holds a few counts of this clonotype. This chain links TRBV25-1 with TRBJ2-3, with no clear D. V was pared by 2 bases and J by 3 bases, with 9 bases between. CDR1 MGHDK and CDR2 SYGVNS come from the germline V gene. The CDR3 is 14 amino acids. The CDR3 loop is CASSELSLTDTQYF. As DNA, the CDR3 is TGTGCCAGCAGTGAACTCTCCCTGACAGATACGCAGTATTTT.

The CDR3 coding sequence is TGTGCCAGCAGCTTAGTGGGTACTGGGGCCAACGTCCTGACTTTC. It codes for CASSLVGTGANVLTF. The chain joins TRBV7-9 to TRBJ2-6; D ambiguous. With 1 base removed from V and 2 bases from J, the gap between germline ends came to 6 bases. Germline V CDR1 and CDR2: SEHNR, FQNEAQ (reference sequence). This CDR3 spans 15 amino acids.

This chain uses TRBV9 with TRBJ1-6; D not resolved. The V and J ends lost 0 bases and 5 bases respectively, with 0 bases between them. The CDR3 totals 12 residues. Germline CDR1 SGDLS, CDR2 YYNGEE. CDR3: CASSVDNSPLHF. The CDR3 DNA reads TGTGCCAGCAGCGTAGATAATTCACCCCTCCACTTT.

This clonotype was counted many times. V is TRBV5-1 and J is TRBJ2-1, with a possible D match to TRBD2 (5 bases). The CDR3 sequence is 13 residues long. V lost 1 base and J lost 7, with 9 bases in between. The germline V gene encodes CDR1 SGHRS and CDR2 YFSETQ. CDR3: CASSLTRMNEQFF. CDR3 nucleotides: TGCGCCAGCAGCTTGACTAGGATGAATGAGCAGTTCTTC.

This clonotype has a handful of counts. The chain carries TRBV29-1 and TRBJ1-2; 8 positions match TRBD1. Germline V CDR1 and CDR2: SQVTM, ANQGSEA. With 7 bases clipped from V and 7 bases from J, the junction kept 8 bases outside the gene matches. The CDR3 is 12 residues long. The CDR3, as DNA: TGCAGCGCCGGACAGGGACCAGGTGGCTACACCTTC. Translation gives CSAGQGPGGYTF.

This clonotype was observed a few times. The chain links TRBV4-3 to TRBJ2-3, with 12 bases matching TRBD2. Germline CDR1 is LGHNA and CDR2 is YSLEER. Trimming cost V 1 base and J 4 bases; bases outside gene matches: 3. The CDR3 has 16 residues. The CDR3 DNA reads as TGCGCCAGCAGCCAAGGGACTAGCGGGACTTCAGATACGCAGTATTTT. The encoded protein is CASSQGTSGTSDTQYF.